The 26 T cell receptor beta chains given below trace back to one sample, sequenced in a study of blood T cells in healthy people across ages. The authors ran a second PCR of roughly 7 to 11 cycles using a sample-barcoded 5' primer and a J-beta primer mix. TCRdb independently ran MiXCR on the 5' RACE reads; one entry per CDR3 protein. The sample carries 750,000 to 950,000 distinct CDR3 sequences, approximately 53% recorded once. The sequenced sample was blood. Every receptor here comes from a man at least 80 years old in good health.

The chain combines TRBV7-6 with TRBJ2-7, with 8 bases identical to TRBD2. The CDR3 is made up of 14 amino acids. The trim removed 5 bases at V and 4 bases at J, leaving 7 bases unmatched. Per the germline V gene, CDR1 is SGHVS and CDR2 is FNYEAQ. CDR3 coding DNA: TGTGCCAGCAGCCCCGAGGAGCGGGAGTACGAGCAGTACTTC. This translates into CASSPEEREYEQYF.

This clonotype has more than one count but fewer than ten. The rearrangement joins TRBV28 to TRBJ2-5; TRBD2 is a possible D gene (5 bases). V was trimmed by 6 bases and J by 5 bases, leaving 22 bases between them. Germline CDR1 MDHEN, CDR2 SYDVKM. There are 16 residues in the CDR3. The CDR3 here is CASSFGGTPGLETQYF. In DNA, the CDR3 is TGTGCCAGCAGCTTCGGCGGAACCCCGGGGTTGGAGACCCAGTACTTC.

The chain has TRBV6-2 or TRBV6-3 and TRBJ2-1, with D possibly being TRBD2 (6 bases). V lost 3 bases, J lost 0 bases, and 24 bases lay in between. CDR3 size: 20 residues. CDR1 MNHEY and CDR2 SVGEGT come from the germline V gene. CDR3 residues: CASSYPFPLPSGASYNEQFF. In DNA form, the CDR3 reads TGTGCCAGCAGTTATCCGTTTCCTCTGCCTTCGGGAGCCTCCTACAATGAGCAGTTCTTC.

J is TRBJ2-1 and V is TRBV24-1; 12 bases are shared with TRBD2. Germline CDR1 reads KGHDR; CDR2 reads SFDVKD. V was pared by 5 bases and J by 7 bases, with 11 bases of the junction left unmatched. The CDR3 is 17 amino acids. CDR3 coding DNA: TGTGCCACCAGTGCGGGACTAGCGGGTTCGAAGAGGAATGAGCAGTTCTTC. Amino acid sequence: CATSAGLAGSKRNEQFF.

This rearrangement joins TRBV9 to TRBJ1-2; 7 bases are shared with TRBD1. The V gene's germline CDR1 is SGDLS and CDR2 YYNGEE. J gave up 4 bases and V 3 bases, and 6 bases lay outside the gene matches. The CDR3 totals 14 residues. CDR3 amino acids: CASSGGRGGYGYTF. The CDR3 DNA reads TGTGCCAGCAGCGGGGGCAGGGGGGGCTATGGCTACACCTTC.

A note on this clonotype: Germline and junction disagree at one end, which may indicate a read error. The chain joins TRBV11-2 to TRBJ1-2, with D possibly matching TRBD1 (5 bases). Germline values: CDR1 SGHAT, CDR2 FQNNGV. The CDR3 consists of 15 residues. CDR3 bases: TGTGTCAGCAGCTCGGGGGGTAGGGTTTACTATGGCTACACCTTC. This codes for CVSSSGGRVYYGYTF.

This clonotype has just one count. The V gene is TRBV7-2, the J gene TRBJ2-3, with TRBD2 matching over 14 bases. The J segment lost 5 bases and the V segment lost 2 bases, leaving 9 bases of the junction unmatched. In germline, CDR1 is SGHTA, CDR2 FQGNSA. The CDR3 covers 18 residues. Written as DNA, the CDR3 is TGTGCCAGCAGCTTAAGATCCGGGACTAGCGGGAGTAGAGATACGCAGTATTTT. Translated, it gives CASSLRSGTSGSRDTQYF.

The chain couples TRBV6-5 to TRBJ1-1; D remains unclear. The CDR3 extends over 13 amino acids. The V end was cut by 8 bases, the J end by 6 bases, with 16 bases between. Germline V gene lookup returns CDR1 MNHEY and CDR2 SVGAGI. CDR3 region: CASAERFESEAFF. The DNA for the CDR3 is TGTGCCAGCGCTGAACGGTTCGAATCTGAAGCTTTCTTT.

Worth noting for this clonotype: Because the CDR3's place on the DNA is in doubt, the DNA is left out and the CDR3 is given as listed by TCRdb. J is TRBJ2-1 and V is TRBV7-3; the D call in the table, TRBD2, was not verified against the DNA. The length of the CDR3 is 20 amino acids, counting both ends. CDR1 and CDR2 from the germline V gene are SGHTA and FQGTGA. The CDR3: CASSIYLCSVAAGSHNEQFF.

V is TRBV28 and J is TRBJ2-7; 11 nucleotides match TRBD2. This CDR3 comprises 13 residues. CDR1 is MDHEN and CDR2 is SYDVKM in the germline V gene. Trimming at V came to 4 bases and at J to 7 bases, leaving 3 bases not matched to a gene. The CDR3 coding sequence is TGTGCCAGCAGTTGGCTAGCGGGAGGAGAGCAGTACTTC. Protein sequence: CASSWLAGGEQYF.

V gene TRBV24-1 combines with J gene TRBJ2-5, with 9 positions matching TRBD2. The CDR3 has 16 amino acids. The V gene's germline CDR1 is KGHDR and CDR2 SFDVKD. The trim removed 4 bases at V and 1 base at J, leaving 6 bases unmatched. The CDR3 loop reads CATSDAGLAPQETQYF. In DNA form, the CDR3 reads TGTGCCACCAGTGACGCAGGACTAGCGCCCCAAGAGACCCAGTACTTC.

The chain joins TRBV7-8 to TRBJ2-5; D possibly matches TRBD1 or TRBD2 (5 bases each). The V end lost 8 bases, the J end lost 4 bases, and 20 bases lay between the germline ends. CDR3 length: 15 amino acids. CDR1 and CDR2 (germline): SGHVS, FQNEAQ. CDR3 amino acids: CASEGRVSGRETQYF. CDR3 nucleotide sequence: TGTGCCAGCGAGGGCAGGGTATCGGGACGAGAGACCCAGTACTTC. The whole variable domain, remainder taken from reference TRBV7-8 and TRBJ2-5, is GAGVSQSPRYKVAKRGQDVALRCDPISGHVSLFWYQQALGQGPEFLTYFQNEAQLDKSGLPSDRFFAERPEGSVSTLKIQRTQQEDSAVYLCASEGRVSGRETQYFGPGTRLLVL.

This clonotype was detected a few times. This chain joins TRBV2 and TRBJ1-2, with D possibly being TRBD1 (6 bases). The CDR3 covers 13 residues. Germline-derived CDR1 and CDR2 are SNHLY and FYNNEI. Trimming removed 11 bases at V and 8 bases at J, with 21 bases between. The CDR3 nucleotides read TGTGCCGGGACTTTCGGACAGCCCCCCGGCTACACCTTC. Translation gives CAGTFGQPPGYTF.

This clonotype has a handful of counts. This chain uses TRBV5-1 with TRBJ1-1, with D perhaps TRBD1 (5 bases). With 4 bases removed from V and 1 base from J, the gap between germline ends came to 11 bases. The germline CDR1 and CDR2 sequences are SGHRS and YFSETQ. There are 14 residues in the CDR3. The CDR3 region has the DNA TGCGCCAGCAGCCCTGGGACCGAGAACACTGAAGCTTTCTTT. This encodes CASSPGTENTEAFF.

This clonotype appeared a few times. The chain combines TRBV20-1 with TRBJ2-1; 13 bases are a match to TRBD2. Germline V gene data show CDR1 as DFQATT and CDR2 as SNEGSKA (reference sequence). The V gene end was trimmed by 3 bases and the J gene end by 0 bases; junction bases not matched to a gene: 14. This CDR3 has 20 residues. The CDR3 reads CSARHQPGTSGKSSYNEQFF. CDR3 sequence (DNA): TGCAGTGCTAGGCACCAACCAGGGACTAGCGGGAAGAGCTCCTACAATGAGCAGTTCTTC.

The V call is TRBV28, the J call TRBJ2-7; D is unresolved. Trimming removed 10 bases at V and 3 bases at J, with 10 bases between. Germline CDR1 reads MDHEN; CDR2 reads SYDVKM. The CDR3 has 11 residues. The CDR3 loop is CATQQNYEQYF. The CDR3 DNA reads as TGTGCCACCCAACAGAACTACGAGCAGTACTTC.

The V gene is TRBV12-3 or TRBV12-4, the J gene TRBJ2-3; D gene ambiguous. CDR3 length: 14 residues. The V gene lost 4 bases and the J gene lost 1 base, with 9 bases spanning the gap. The CDR3 region has the DNA TGTGCCAGCAGTTCCGTCCGGGGCACAGATACGCAGTATTTT. Protein product: CASSSVRGTDTQYF.

Only one count was recorded for this clonotype. V and J are TRBV7-2 and TRBJ1-2; no definite D call. The CDR3 contains 13 residues. Germline V gives CDR1 SGHTA, CDR2 FQGNSA. V lost 3 bases and J 6 bases, leaving 11 bases between the germline ends. As DNA, the CDR3 is TGTGCCAGCAGCTTTTATGGGTTCCATGGCTACACCTTC. Residues: CASSFYGFHGYTF.

This clonotype came up once. The CDR3 reads CSATSGSQETGELFF. CDR3 coding DNA: TGCAGTGCTACCTCCGGGAGCCAAGAGACCGGGGAGCTGTTTTTT. The chain combines TRBV20-1 with TRBJ2-2; a weak D match, TRBD2 (6 bases). The CDR3 runs 15 residues. In germline, CDR1 is DFQATT, CDR2 SNEGSKA (reference sequence). Trimming removed 4 bases at V and 5 bases at J, with 17 bases between.

The gene calls are TRBV2 and TRBJ2-5; D is undetermined. V was clipped by 8 bases and J by 5 bases, with 15 bases between them. The CDR3 totals 13 residues. Germline V lookup: CDR1 SNHLY, CDR2 FYNNEI. The CDR3 spells CASFGRKGETQYF. As DNA, the CDR3 is TGTGCCAGCTTCGGACGAAAAGGGGAGACCCAGTACTTC.

Many counts were recorded for this clonotype. The genes are TRBV5-1 and TRBJ2-7; D is undetermined. CDR3 length: 14 amino acids. V was clipped by 0 bases and J by 2 bases, with 9 bases between them. The germline V gene has CDR1 SGHRS and CDR2 YFSETQ. In DNA, the CDR3 is TGCGCCAGCAGCTTGGCCGGAAGTCCCTACGAGCAGTACTTC. It is translated as CASSLAGSPYEQYF.

This clonotype has a single count. The junction differs from germline at one of its ends, possibly a read error. This sequence joins TRBV4-1 and TRBJ2-7, with TRBD2 identical over 11 bases. The DNA end is a closer match to TRBJ2-5, so the J assignment may be wrong. CDR1 is MGHRA and CDR2 is YSYEKL in the germline V gene. This CDR3 comprises 19 residues. CDR3 coding DNA: TGCGTCAGCAGCCAAGATCGGGCCCGGCTAGCGGGAGGCCAAGAGACCCAGTACTTC. Protein product: CVSSQDRARLAGGQETQYF.

The chain recombines TRBV7-8 with TRBJ1-2, with a tentative D call TRBD1 (6 bases). CDR3 length equals 16 residues. Germline V lookup: CDR1 SGHVS, CDR2 FQNEAQ. V lost 3 bases, J lost 8 bases, and 22 bases lay in between. The CDR3 is CASSLDNRVMVDGYTF. CDR3 nucleotide sequence: TGTGCCAGCAGCTTGGATAACAGGGTTATGGTAGACGGCTACACCTTC.

A remark on this clonotype: The junction departs from germline at one end; a sequencing error may be responsible. This chain joins TRBV20-1 and TRBJ2-3; 15 bases are shared with TRBD2. The CDR3 has 18 residues. The germline CDR1 and CDR2 sequences are DFQATT and SNEGSKA (reference sequence). For the CDR3, the DNA is TGCAGTGCTGGAGATGGAGGACTAGCGGGAGGGCCACCAGATACGCAGTATTTT. This translates into CSAGDGGLAGGPPDTQYF.

The chain recombines TRBV6-5 with TRBJ2-7; no definite D call. This CDR3 is built from 14 residues. CDR1 and CDR2 from the germline V gene are MNHEY and SVGAGI. The V end lost 3 bases, the J end lost 1 base, and 10 bases lay between the germline ends. This CDR3 reads CASSYRRNSYEQYF. CDR3 nucleotide sequence: TGTGCCAGCAGTTATAGGCGAAATTCCTACGAGCAGTACTTC.

This clonotype was observed a few times. The chain has TRBV12-3 or TRBV12-4 and TRBJ2-5; D gene uncertain. The V gene lost 6 bases and the J gene lost 1 base, with 12 bases spanning the gap. The CDR3 is 14 residues long. DNA of the CDR3: TGTGCCAGCAGGAAAGGGCCGCCCCAAGAGACCCAGTACTTC. Encoded protein: CASRKGPPQETQYF.